This T cell receptor (beta chain) originates from a study of PD-1 blockade in classical Hodgkin lymphoma. Overall study: The study gave patients nivolumab 3 mg/kg intravenously every 2 weeks. Study-wide findings and caveats: Relapsed/refractory patients reportedly had the lowest baseline TCR diversity, below newly diagnosed patients, who were below healthy donors. Diversity in CD4+ TCRs, unlike that measured in CD8+ TCRs, had risen significantly by C4D1.

With regard to this clone: Its antigen remains unknown.

Time point in this sample: cycle 4 day 1 (C4D1), after more than five weeks of nivolumab. With no exception, relapse followed autologous stem cell transplantation in all patients, and brentuximab vedotin exposure varied. Patients' outcomes at their best amounted to complete response, partial response or progressive disease. Trimming removed 4 bases from V and 5 bases from J, with 11 bases in between. The CDR3 is made up of 13 amino acids. CDR1 and CDR2 from the germline V gene are LGHNA and YSLEER. Clones were read by immunoSEQ multiplex PCR, and TCRdb kept only the in-frame ones, dropping some. The sample includes roughly 39,000 clones, more than 60% of them seen just once.

This receptor was taken from a human donor with classical Hodgkin lymphoma. The sample was peripheral blood mononuclear cells (PBMCs), taken before the fourth cycle of nivolumab. The chain is built from TRBV4-3 and TRBJ1-1, with a weak D call TRBD1 (5 bases). The CDR3 nucleotides are TGCGCCAGCAGCCCCGCCAGGGCGACTGAAGCTTTCTTT. It translates to CASSPARATEAFF.